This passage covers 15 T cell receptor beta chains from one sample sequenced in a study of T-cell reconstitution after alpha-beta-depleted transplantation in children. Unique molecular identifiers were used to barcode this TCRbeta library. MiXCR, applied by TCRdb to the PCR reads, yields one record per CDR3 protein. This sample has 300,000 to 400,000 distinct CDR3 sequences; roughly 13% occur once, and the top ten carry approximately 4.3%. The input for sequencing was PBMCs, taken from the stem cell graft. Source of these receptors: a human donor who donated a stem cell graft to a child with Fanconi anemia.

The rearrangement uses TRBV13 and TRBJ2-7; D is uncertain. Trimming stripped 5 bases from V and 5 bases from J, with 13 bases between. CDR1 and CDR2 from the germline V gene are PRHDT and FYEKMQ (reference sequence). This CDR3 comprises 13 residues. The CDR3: CASSRRWRNEQYF. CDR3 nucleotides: TGTGCCAGCAGCCGTCGTTGGCGTAACGAGCAGTACTTC.

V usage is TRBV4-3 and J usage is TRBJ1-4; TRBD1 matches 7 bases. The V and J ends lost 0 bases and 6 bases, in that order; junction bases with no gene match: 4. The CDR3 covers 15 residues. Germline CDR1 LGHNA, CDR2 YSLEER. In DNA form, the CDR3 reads TGCGCCAGCAGCCAAGAGGAGGGGGCGGATGAAAAACTGTTTTTT. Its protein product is CASSQEEGADEKLFF.

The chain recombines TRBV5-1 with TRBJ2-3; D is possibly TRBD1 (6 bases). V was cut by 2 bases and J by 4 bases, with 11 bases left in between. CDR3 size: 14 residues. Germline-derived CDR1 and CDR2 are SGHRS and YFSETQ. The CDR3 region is CASSFYRESDTQYF. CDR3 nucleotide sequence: TGCGCCAGCAGCTTTTACAGGGAATCAGATACGCAGTATTTT.

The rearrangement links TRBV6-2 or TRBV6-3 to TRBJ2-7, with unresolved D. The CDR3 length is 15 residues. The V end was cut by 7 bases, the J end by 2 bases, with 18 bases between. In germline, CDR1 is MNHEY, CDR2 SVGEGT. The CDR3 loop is CASTYPWAQTYEQYF. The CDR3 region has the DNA TGTGCCAGCACCTACCCCTGGGCACAGACCTACGAGCAGTACTTC.

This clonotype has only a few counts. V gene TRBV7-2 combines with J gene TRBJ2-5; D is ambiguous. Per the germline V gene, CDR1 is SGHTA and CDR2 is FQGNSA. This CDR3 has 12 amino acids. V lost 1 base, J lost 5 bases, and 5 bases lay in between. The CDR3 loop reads CASSLVTETQYF. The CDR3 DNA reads TGTGCCAGCAGCTTAGTCACTGAGACCCAGTACTTC. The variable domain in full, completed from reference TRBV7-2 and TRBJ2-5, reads GAGVSQSPSNKVTEKGKDVELRCDPISGHTALYWYRQSLGQGLEFLIYFQGNSAPDKSGLPSDRFSAERTGGSVSTLTIQRTQQEDSAVYLCASSLVTETQYFGPGTRLLVL.

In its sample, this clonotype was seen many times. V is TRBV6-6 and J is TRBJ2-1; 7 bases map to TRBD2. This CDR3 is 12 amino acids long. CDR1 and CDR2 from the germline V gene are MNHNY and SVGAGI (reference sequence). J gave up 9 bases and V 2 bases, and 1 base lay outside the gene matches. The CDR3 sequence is CASSYPSGEQFF. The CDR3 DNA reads TGTGCCAGCAGTTACCCTAGCGGTGAGCAGTTCTTC.

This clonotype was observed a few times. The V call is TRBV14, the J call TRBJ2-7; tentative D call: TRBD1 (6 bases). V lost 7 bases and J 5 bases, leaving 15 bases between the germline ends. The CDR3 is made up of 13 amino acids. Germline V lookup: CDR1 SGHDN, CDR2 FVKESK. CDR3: CASKPVQGHEQYF. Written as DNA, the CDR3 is TGTGCCAGCAAACCGGTACAGGGCCACGAGCAGTACTTC.

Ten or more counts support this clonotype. As DNA, the CDR3 is TGCAGCGTGGCGAACACAGATACGCAGTATTTT. Translation: CSVANTDTQYF. This chain connects TRBV29-1 to TRBJ2-3; D uncertain. The CDR3 runs to 11 residues. Germline V CDR1 and CDR2: SQVTM, ANQGSEA. V was cut by 6 bases and J by 2 bases, with 6 bases left in between.

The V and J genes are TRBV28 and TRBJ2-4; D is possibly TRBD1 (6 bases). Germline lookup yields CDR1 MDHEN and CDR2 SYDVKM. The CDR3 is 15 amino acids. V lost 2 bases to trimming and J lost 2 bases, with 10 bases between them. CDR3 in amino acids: CASSLRGTTKNIQYF. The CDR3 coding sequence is TGTGCCAGCAGTTTAAGGGGGACCACCAAAAACATTCAGTACTTC. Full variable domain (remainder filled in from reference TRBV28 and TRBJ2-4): DVKVTQSSRYLVKRTGEKVFLECVQDMDHENMFWYRQDPGLGLRLIYFSYDVKMKEKGDIPEGYSVSREKKERFSLILESASTNQTSMYLCASSLRGTTKNIQYFGAGTRLSVL.

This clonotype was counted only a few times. The CDR3 sequence: CSAMGDYQETQYF. For the CDR3, the DNA is TGCAGTGCTATGGGGGACTACCAAGAGACCCAGTACTTC. The rearrangement uses TRBV20-1 and TRBJ2-5, with a weak D call TRBD2 (6 bases). CDR3 length: 13 amino acids. Germline V lookup: CDR1 DFQATT, CDR2 SNEGSKA (reference sequence). V was cut by 4 bases and J by 0 bases, with 9 bases left in between.

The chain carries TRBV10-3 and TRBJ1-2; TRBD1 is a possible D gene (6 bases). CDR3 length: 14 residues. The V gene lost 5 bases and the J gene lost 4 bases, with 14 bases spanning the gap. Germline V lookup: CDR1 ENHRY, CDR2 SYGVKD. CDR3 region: CAISRDTGSYGYTF. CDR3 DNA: TGTGCCATCAGTCGCGACACAGGGTCCTATGGCTACACCTTC.

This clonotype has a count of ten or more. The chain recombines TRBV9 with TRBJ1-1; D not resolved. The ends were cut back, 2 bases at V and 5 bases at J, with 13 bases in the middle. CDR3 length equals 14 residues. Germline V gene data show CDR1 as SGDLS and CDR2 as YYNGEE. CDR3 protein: CASSVAAVGTEAFF. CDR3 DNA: TGTGCCAGCAGCGTTGCGGCCGTTGGGACTGAAGCTTTCTTT. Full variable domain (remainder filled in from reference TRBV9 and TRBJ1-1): DSGVTQTPKHLITATGQRVTLRCSPRSGDLSVYWYQQSLDQGLQFLIQYYNGEERAKGNILERFSAQQFPDLHSELNLSSLELGDSALYFCASSVAAVGTEAFFGQGTRLTVV.

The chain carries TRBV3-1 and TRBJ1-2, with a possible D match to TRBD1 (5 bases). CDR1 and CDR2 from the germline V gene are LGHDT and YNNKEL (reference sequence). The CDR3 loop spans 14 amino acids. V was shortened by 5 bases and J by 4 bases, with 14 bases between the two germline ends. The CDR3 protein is CASSVRGAGYGYTF. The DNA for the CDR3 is TGTGCCAGCAGCGTCCGGGGCGCAGGCTATGGCTACACCTTC. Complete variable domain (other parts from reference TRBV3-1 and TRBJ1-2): DTAVSQTPKYLVTQMGNDKSIKCEQNLGHDTMYWYKQDSKKFLKIMFSYNNKELIINETVPNRFSPKSPDKAHLNLHINSLELGDSAVYFCASSVRGAGYGYTFGSGTRLTVV.

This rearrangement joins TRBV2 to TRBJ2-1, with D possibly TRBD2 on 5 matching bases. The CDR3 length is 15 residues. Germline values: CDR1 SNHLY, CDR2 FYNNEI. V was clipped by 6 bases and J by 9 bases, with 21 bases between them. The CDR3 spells CASSLTGKVDIEQFF. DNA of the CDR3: TGTGCCAGCAGCCTCACGGGGAAGGTTGACATTGAGCAGTTCTTC.

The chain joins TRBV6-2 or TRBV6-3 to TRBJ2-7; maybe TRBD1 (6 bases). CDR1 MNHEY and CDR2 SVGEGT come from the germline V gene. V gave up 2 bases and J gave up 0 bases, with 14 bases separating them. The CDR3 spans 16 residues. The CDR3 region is CASSYGAGASSYEQYV. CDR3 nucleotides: TGTGCCAGCAGTTACGGGGCAGGGGCGAGCTCCTACGAGCAGTACGTC.